This T cell receptor (beta chain) was observed in a study of PD-L1 blockade in urothelial cancer. The repertoire was sequenced with immunoSEQ multiplex PCR; TCRdb's copy has only in-frame clones and lacks some. There are fewer than 75,000 clones in the sample; roughly 90% occur only once, and 4.5% lies in the top ten. Stated time point: pretreatment peripheral blood. V lost 5 bases to trimming and J lost 4 bases, with 7 bases between them. Germline CDR1 SQVTM, CDR2 ANQGSEA. CDR3 length equals 11 residues. This receptor was identified in a man aged 70 or older with urothelial cancer. This specimen consisted of PBMCs, obtained around atezolizumab (anti-PD-L1) treatment. This sequence joins TRBV29-1 and TRBJ2-3; no reliable D call. The CDR3 DNA reads TGCAGCGTTTTAGCCCCAGATACGCAGTATTTT. It specifies CSVLAPDTQYF.